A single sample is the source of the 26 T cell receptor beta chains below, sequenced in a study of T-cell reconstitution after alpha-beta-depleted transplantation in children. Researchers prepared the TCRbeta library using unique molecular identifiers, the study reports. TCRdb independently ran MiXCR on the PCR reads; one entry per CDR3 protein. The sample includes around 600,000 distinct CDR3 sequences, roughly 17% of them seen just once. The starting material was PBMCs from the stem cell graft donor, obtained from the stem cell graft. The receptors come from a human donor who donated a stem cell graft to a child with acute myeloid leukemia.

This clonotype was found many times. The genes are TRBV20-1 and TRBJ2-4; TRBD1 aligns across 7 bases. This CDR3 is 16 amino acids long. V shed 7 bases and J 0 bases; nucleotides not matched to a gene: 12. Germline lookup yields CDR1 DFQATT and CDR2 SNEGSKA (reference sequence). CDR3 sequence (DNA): TGCAGTGGGCAAGACAGGACAGGAATAGCCAAAAACATTCAGTACTTC. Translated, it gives CSGQDRTGIAKNIQYF.

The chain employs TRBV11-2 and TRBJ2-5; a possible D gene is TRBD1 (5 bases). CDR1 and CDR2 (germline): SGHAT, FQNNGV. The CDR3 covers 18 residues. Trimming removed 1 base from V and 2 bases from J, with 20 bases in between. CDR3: CASSLVYVRQPSQETQYF. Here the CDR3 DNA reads TGTGCCAGCAGCTTAGTGTATGTTAGACAGCCGTCACAAGAGACCCAGTACTTC.

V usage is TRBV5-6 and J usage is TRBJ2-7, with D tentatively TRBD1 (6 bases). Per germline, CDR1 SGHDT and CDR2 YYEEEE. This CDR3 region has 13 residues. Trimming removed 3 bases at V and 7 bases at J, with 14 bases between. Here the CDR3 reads CASSSRTVEEQYV. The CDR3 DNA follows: TGTGCCAGCAGCTCTCGGACAGTCGAAGAGCAGTACGTC.

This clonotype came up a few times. CDR3 in amino acids: CASSSQGGGGEKLFF. DNA of the CDR3: TGTGCCAGCAGTTCCCAGGGGGGAGGCGGTGAAAAACTGTTTTTT. V gene TRBV12-3 or TRBV12-4 combines with J gene TRBJ1-4; 7 bases align to TRBD1. CDR3 length: 15 amino acids. The ends lost 4 bases at V and 7 bases at J; junction bases unmatched: 9.

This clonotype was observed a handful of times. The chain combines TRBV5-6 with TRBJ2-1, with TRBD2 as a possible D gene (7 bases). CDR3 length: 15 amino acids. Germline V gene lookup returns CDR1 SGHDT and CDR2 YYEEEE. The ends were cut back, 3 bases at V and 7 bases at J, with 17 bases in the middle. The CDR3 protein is CASSSWGGALNEQFF. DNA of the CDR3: TGTGCCAGCAGCTCCTGGGGGGGGGCATTAAATGAGCAGTTCTTC.

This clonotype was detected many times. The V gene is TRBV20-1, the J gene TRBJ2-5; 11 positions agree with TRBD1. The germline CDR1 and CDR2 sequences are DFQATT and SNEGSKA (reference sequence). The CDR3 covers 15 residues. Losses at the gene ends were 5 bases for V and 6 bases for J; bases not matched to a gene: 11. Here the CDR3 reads CSAGGIGQGAQTQYF. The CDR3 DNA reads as TGCAGTGCTGGGGGGATTGGACAGGGGGCCCAGACCCAGTACTTC.

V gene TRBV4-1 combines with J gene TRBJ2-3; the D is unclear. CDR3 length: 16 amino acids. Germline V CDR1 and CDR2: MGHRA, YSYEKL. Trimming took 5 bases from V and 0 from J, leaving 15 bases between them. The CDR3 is CASSISAATSTDTQYF. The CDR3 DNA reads TGCGCCAGCAGCATCTCGGCGGCCACTAGCACAGATACGCAGTATTTT.

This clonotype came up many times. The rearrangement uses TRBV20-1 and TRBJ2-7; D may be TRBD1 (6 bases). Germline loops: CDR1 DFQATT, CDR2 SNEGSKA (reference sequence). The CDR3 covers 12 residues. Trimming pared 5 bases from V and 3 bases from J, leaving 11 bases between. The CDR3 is CSAQEQGYEQYF. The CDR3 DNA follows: TGCAGTGCTCAAGAACAGGGCTACGAGCAGTACTTC.

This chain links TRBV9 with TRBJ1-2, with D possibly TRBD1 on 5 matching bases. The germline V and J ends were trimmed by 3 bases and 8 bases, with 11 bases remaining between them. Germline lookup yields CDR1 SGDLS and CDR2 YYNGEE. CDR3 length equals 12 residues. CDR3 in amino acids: CASSASWGGYTF. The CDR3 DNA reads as TGTGCCAGCAGCGCCTCCTGGGGCGGCTACACCTTC.

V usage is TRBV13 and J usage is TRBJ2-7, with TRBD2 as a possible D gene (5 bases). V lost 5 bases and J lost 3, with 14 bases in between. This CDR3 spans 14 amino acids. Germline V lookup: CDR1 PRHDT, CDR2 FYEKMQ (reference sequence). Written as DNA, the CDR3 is TGTGCCAGCAGCATGCGGACGGGAAGCTACGAGCAGTACTTC. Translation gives CASSMRTGSYEQYF.

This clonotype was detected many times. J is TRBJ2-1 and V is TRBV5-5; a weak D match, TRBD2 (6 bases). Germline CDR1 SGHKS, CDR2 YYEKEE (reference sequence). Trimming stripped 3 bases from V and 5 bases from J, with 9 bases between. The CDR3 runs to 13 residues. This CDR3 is CASSWDFNNEQFF. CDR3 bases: TGTGCCAGCAGCTGGGACTTCAACAATGAGCAGTTCTTC.

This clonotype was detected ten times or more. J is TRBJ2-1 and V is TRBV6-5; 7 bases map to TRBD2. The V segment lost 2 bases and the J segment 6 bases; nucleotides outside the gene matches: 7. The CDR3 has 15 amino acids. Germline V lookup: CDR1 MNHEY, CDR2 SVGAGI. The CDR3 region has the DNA TGTGCCAGCAGTTACATGGCGGGGGATGGCAATGAGCAGTTCTTC. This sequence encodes CASSYMAGDGNEQFF.

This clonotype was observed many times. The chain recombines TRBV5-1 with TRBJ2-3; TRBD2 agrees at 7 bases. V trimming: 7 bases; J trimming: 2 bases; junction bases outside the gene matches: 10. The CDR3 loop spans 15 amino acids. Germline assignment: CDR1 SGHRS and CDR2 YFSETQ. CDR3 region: CASARASGLTDTQYF. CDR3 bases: TGCGCCAGCGCTAGAGCTAGCGGACTCACAGATACGCAGTATTTT.

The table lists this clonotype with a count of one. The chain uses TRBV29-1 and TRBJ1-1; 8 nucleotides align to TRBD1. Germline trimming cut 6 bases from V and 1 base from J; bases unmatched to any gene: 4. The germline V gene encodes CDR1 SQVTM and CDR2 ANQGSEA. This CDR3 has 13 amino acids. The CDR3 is CSVDRVANTEAFF. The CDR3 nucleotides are TGCAGCGTGGACAGGGTCGCGAACACTGAAGCTTTCTTT.

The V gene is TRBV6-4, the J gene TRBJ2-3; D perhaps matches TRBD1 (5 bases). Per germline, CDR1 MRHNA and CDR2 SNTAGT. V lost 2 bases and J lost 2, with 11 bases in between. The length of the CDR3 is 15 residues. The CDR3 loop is CASSDQGLNTDTQYF. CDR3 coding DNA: TGTGCCAGCAGTGACCAGGGCTTGAACACAGATACGCAGTATTTT.

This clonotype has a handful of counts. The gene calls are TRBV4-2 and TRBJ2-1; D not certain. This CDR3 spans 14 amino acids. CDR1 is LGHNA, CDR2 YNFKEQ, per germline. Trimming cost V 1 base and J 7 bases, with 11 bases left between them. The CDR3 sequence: CASSQADPANEQFF. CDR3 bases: TGTGCCAGCAGCCAAGCCGACCCTGCGAATGAGCAGTTCTTC.

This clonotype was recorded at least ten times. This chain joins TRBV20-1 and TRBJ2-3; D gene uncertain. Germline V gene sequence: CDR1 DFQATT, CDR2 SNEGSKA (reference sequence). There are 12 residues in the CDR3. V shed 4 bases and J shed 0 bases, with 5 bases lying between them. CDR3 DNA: TGCAGTGCTAATCCTAGCACAGATACGCAGTATTTT. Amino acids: CSANPSTDTQYF.

Here the CDR3 DNA reads TGTGCCAGCAGCGGAGAGGGGACTAGCGTCTACAATGAGCAGTTCTTC. This gives the protein CASSGEGTSVYNEQFF. The V call is TRBV9, the J call TRBJ2-1; 10 positions agree with TRBD2. Trimming cost V 3 bases and J 3 bases; bases outside gene matches: 6. Germline V gene data show CDR1 as SGDLS and CDR2 as YYNGEE. This CDR3 region has 16 residues. Variable domain in full (rest from reference TRBV9 and TRBJ2-1): DSGVTQTPKHLITATGQRVTLRCSPRSGDLSVYWYQQSLDQGLQFLIQYYNGEERAKGNILERFSAQQFPDLHSELNLSSLELGDSALYFCASSGEGTSVYNEQFFGPGTRLTVL.

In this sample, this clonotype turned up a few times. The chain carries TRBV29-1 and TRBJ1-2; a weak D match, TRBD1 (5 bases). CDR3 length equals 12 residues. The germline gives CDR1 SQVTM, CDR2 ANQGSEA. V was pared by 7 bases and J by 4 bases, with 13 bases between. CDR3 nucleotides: TGCAGCGCCGTAGGGGACCCCTATGGCTACACCTTC. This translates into CSAVGDPYGYTF.

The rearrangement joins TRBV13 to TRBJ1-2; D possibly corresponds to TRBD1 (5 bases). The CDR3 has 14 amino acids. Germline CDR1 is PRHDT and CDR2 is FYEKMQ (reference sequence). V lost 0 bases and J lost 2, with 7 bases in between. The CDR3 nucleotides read TGTGCCAGCAGCTTAGGACGACAGAACTATGGCTACACCTTC. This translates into CASSLGRQNYGYTF.

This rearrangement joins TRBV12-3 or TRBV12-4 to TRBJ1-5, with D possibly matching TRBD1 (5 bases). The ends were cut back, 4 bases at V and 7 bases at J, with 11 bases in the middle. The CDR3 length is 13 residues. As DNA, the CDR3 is TGTGCCAGCAGTTGGGACTGGGAACAGCCCCAGCATTTT. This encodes CASSWDWEQPQHF.

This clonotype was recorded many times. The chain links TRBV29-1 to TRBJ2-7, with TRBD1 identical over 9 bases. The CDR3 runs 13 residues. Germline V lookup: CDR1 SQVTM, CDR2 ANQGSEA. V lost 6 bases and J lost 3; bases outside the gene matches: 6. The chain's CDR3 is CSVAGQGNYEQYF. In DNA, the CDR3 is TGCAGCGTGGCTGGACAGGGGAACTACGAGCAGTACTTC.

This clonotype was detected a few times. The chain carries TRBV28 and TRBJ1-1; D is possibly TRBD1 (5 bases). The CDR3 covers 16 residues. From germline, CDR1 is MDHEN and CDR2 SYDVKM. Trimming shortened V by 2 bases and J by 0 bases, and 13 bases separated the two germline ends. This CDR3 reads CASSLVGDGMNTEAFF. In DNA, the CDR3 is TGTGCCAGCAGTTTAGTGGGGGACGGCATGAACACTGAAGCTTTCTTT.

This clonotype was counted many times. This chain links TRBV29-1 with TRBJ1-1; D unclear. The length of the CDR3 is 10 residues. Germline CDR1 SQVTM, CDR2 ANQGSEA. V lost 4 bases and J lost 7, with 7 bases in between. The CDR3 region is CSVADIEAFF. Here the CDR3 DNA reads TGCAGCGTTGCCGATATTGAAGCTTTCTTT.

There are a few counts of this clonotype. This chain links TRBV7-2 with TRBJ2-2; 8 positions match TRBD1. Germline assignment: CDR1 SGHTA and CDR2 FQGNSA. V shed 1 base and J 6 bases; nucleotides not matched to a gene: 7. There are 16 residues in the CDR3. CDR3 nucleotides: TGTGCCAGCAGCTTAGTAGGTCAGGGGGCGGCCGGGGAGCTGTTTTTT. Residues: CASSLVGQGAAGELFF.

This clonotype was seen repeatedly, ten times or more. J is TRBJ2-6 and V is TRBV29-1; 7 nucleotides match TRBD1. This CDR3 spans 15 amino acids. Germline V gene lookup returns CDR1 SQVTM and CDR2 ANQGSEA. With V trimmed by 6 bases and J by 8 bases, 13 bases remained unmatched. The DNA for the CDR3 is TGCAGCGTCTCCTCAGGACAGGTGGGGCCCAACGTCCTGACTTTC. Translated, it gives CSVSSGQVGPNVLTF.